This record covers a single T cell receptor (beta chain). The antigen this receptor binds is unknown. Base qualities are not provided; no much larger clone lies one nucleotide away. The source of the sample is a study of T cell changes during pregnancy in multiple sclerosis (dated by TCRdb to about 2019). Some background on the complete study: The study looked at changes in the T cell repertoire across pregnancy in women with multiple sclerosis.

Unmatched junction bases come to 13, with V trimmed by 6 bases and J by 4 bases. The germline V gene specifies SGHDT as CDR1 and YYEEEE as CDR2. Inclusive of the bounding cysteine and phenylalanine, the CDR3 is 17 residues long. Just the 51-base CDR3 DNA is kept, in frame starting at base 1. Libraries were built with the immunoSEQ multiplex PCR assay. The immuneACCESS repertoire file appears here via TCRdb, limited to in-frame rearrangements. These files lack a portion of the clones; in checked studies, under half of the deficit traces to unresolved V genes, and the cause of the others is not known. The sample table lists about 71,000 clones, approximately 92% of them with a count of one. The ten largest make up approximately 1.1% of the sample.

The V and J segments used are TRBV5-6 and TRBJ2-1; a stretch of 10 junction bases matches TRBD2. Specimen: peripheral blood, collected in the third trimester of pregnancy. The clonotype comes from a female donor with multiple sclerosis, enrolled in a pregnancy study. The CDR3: CASTRPLGLAEYNEQFF. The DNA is TGTGCCAGCACCCGCCCCCTCGGACTAGCGGAATACAATGAGCAGTTCTTC. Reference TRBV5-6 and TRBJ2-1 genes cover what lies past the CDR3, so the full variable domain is DAGVTQSPTHLIKTRGQQVTLRCSPKSGHDTVSWYQQALGQGPQFIFQYYEEEERQRGNFPDRFSGHQFPNYSSELNVNALLLGDSALYLCASTRPLGLAEYNEQFFGPGTRLTVL.